This passage covers 7 T cell receptor beta chains from one sample sequenced in a study of blood T cells in healthy people across ages (dated by TCRdb to the mid-2010s). Library preparation was by 5' RACE. Sequencing was performed on an Illumina HiSeq 2500. The second PCR ran for roughly 6 to 11 cycles and used a J-beta primer mix along with a sample-barcoded 5' primer. TCRdb reworked the public reads: Q25 trimming with fastp, MiXCR clone assembly, productive beta chains retained. Every distinct CDR3 protein forms one entry, paired with its most common genes and DNA. Counted in this sample were about 1.5 million distinct CDR3 sequences; under 55% of them appeared once. Jointly, the top ten make up roughly 3.7% of the sample. Sequencing used blood. The receptors stem from a woman younger than 30 in good health.

CDR3 protein: CASSFLGAGELFF. In DNA, the CDR3 is TGTGCCAGCAGTTTTTTAGGGGCCGGGGAGCTGTTTTTT. The V call is TRBV28, the J call TRBJ2-2, with TRBD1 as a possible D gene (5 bases). V was cut by 3 bases and J by 6 bases, with 8 bases left in between. Germline loops: CDR1 MDHEN, CDR2 SYDVKM. The CDR3 spans 13 residues.

J is TRBJ1-3 and V is TRBV15; tentatively, D is TRBD1 (5 bases). This CDR3 has 16 amino acids. V was cut by 5 bases and J by 0 bases, with 14 bases left in between. CDR1 is LNHNV, CDR2 YYDKDF, per germline (reference sequence). CDR3 nucleotides: TGTGCCACCAGCCGATCGACAGCCAGCTCTGGAAACACCATATATTTT. It is translated as CATSRSTASSGNTIYF.

The chain has TRBV7-9 and TRBJ2-4; the D is unclear. The J call may be mistaken, given a closer DNA end match to TRBJ2-5. The CDR3 length is 16 residues. The germline V gene has CDR1 SEHNR and CDR2 FQNEAQ (reference sequence). CDR3 amino acids: CASSLHRTWAQETQYF. As DNA, the CDR3 is TGTGCCAGCAGCTTACATCGGACGTGGGCACAGGAGACCCAGTACTTC.

This clonotype was seen a few times. V usage is TRBV5-1 and J usage is TRBJ2-1; TRBD2 aligns across 13 bases. This CDR3 region has 20 residues. Per the germline V gene, CDR1 is SGHRS and CDR2 is YFSETQ. Trimming at V came to 4 bases and at J to 8 bases, leaving 21 bases not matched to a gene. The CDR3 DNA is TGCGCCAGCAGCCCTTGGGGCAGTTCTCGTACTAGCGGGGGGGCGCATGAGCAGTTCTTC. It specifies CASSPWGSSRTSGGAHEQFF.

J is TRBJ2-7 and V is TRBV20-1, with TRBD2 as a possible D gene (6 bases). V gave up 1 base and J gave up 0 bases, with 22 bases separating them. The CDR3 spans 18 residues. CDR1 and CDR2 from the germline V gene are DFQATT and SNEGSKA (reference sequence). CDR3 coding DNA: TGCAGTGCTAGAGGTGGAGGGGACGGCCGAGGGGCCTCCTACGAGCAGTACTTC. This gives the protein CSARGGGDGRGASYEQYF.

Here the CDR3 reads CASSYRTGFSDTQYF. The CDR3 bases are TGCGCCAGCAGCTACCGGACAGGGTTTTCAGATACGCAGTATTTT. The V and J genes are TRBV5-1 and TRBJ2-3, with TRBD1 matching 8 bases. Unmatched junction bases numbered 7, after V lost 3 bases and J lost 4 bases. This CDR3 spans 15 amino acids. CDR1 is SGHRS and CDR2 is YFSETQ in the germline V gene.

This clonotype was found a few times. The chain couples TRBV20-1 to TRBJ2-3; D is undetermined. The CDR3 runs 14 residues. Trimming pared 2 bases from V and 1 base from J, leaving 10 bases between. Germline lookup yields CDR1 DFQATT and CDR2 SNEGSKA (reference sequence). CDR3 in amino acids: CSARSWVGTDTQYF. The CDR3, as DNA: TGCAGTGCTAGATCGTGGGTGGGCACAGATACGCAGTATTTT.